The 13 T cell receptor beta chains given below trace back to one sample, sequenced in a study of blood T cell repertoires in COVID-19. This table comes from immunoSEQ multiplex PCR, and its TCRdb copy is limited to in-frame clones, with some not included. The sample consists of roughly 310,000 clones, 90% of them appearing once. The sequenced sample was PBMCs or T cells enriched from blood (not recorded which). These receptors all come from a man in his 60s who had recovered from COVID-19.

The chain is built from TRBV11-2 and TRBJ2-2; 12 bases are shared with TRBD1. Germline lookup yields CDR1 SGHAT and CDR2 FQNNGV. The CDR3 totals 17 residues. V was clipped by 3 bases and J by 6 bases; unmatched bases: 8. This chain's CDR3 is CASSFLPGTGGPGELFF. The CDR3 coding sequence is TGTGCCAGCAGCTTCCTCCCAGGGACAGGGGGCCCCGGGGAGCTGTTTTTT. The whole variable domain, remainder taken from reference TRBV11-2 and TRBJ2-2, is EAGVAQSPRYKIIEKRQSVAFWCNPISGHATLYWYQQILGQGPKLLIQFQNNGVVDDSQLPKDRFSAERLKGVDSTLKIQPAKLEDSAVYLCASSFLPGTGGPGELFFGEGSRLTVL.

This clone came up once. This chain connects TRBV5-1 to TRBJ2-7; TRBD2 aligns across 10 bases. The J segment lost 2 bases and the V segment lost 1 base, leaving 12 bases of the junction unmatched. The CDR3 totals 18 residues. Germline V lookup: CDR1 SGHRS, CDR2 YFSETQ. CDR3 DNA sequence: TGCGCCAGCAGCTTGACCTCTAGCGGGAGAGTTGGGGCCTACGAGCAGTACTTC. Amino acids: CASSLTSSGRVGAYEQYF. Full variable domain (remainder filled in from reference TRBV5-1 and TRBJ2-7): KAGVTQTPRYLIKTRGQQVTLSCSPISGHRSVSWYQQTPGQGLQFLFEYFSETQRNKGNFPGRFSGRQFSNSRSEMNVSTLELGDSALYLCASSLTSSGRVGAYEQYFGPGTRLTVT.

The V call is TRBV10-3, the J call TRBJ1-6; D gene unclear. CDR1 ENHRY and CDR2 SYGVKD come from the germline V gene. Trimming shortened V by 7 bases and J by 8 bases, and 12 bases separated the two germline ends. The CDR3 is 13 residues long. The CDR3 spells CAIKWQVDSPLHF. The CDR3 DNA reads TGTGCCATCAAATGGCAGGTTGATTCACCCCTCCACTTT.

The chain carries TRBV13 and TRBJ1-2; 9 bases align to TRBD1. J gave up 2 bases and V 5 bases, and 6 bases lay outside the gene matches. The CDR3 contains 15 residues. The germline gives CDR1 PRHDT, CDR2 FYEKMQ (reference sequence). CDR3: CASSHRDRDNYGYTF. The CDR3 nucleotides read TGTGCCAGCAGCCACCGGGACAGGGACAACTATGGCTACACCTTC.

The CDR3 is CASSSSAVGRETQYF. CDR3 nucleotide sequence: TGTGCCAGCAGCTCCTCGGCGGTCGGTAGGGAGACCCAGTACTTC. This rearrangement joins TRBV7-8 to TRBJ2-5; D unclear. Trimming shortened V by 4 bases and J by 5 bases, and 17 bases separated the two germline ends. This CDR3 contains 15 residues. Germline CDR1 reads SGHVS; CDR2 reads FQNEAQ.

The chain joins TRBV4-1 to TRBJ2-1; 8 bases align to TRBD2. Germline loops: CDR1 MGHRA, CDR2 YSYEKL. The CDR3 contains 15 residues. Trimming cost V 1 base and J 4 bases; bases outside gene matches: 3. CDR3 DNA: TGCGCCAGCAGCCAAGTGACTAGCGCATACAATGAGCAGTTCTTC. Residues: CASSQVTSAYNEQFF.

This clone showed up just a few times. The chain uses TRBV7-9 and TRBJ2-7; 7 nucleotides agree with TRBD2. The CDR3 is 13 residues long. V lost 4 bases and J lost 5; bases outside the gene matches: 5. Germline V gives CDR1 SEHNR, CDR2 FQNEAQ (reference sequence). CDR3 amino acids: CASSSRRGDEQYF. CDR3 in DNA: TGTGCCAGCAGCTCCCGACGGGGGGACGAGCAGTACTTC.

This clone was recorded only once. The chain links TRBV6-5 to TRBJ2-7, with a possible D match to TRBD1 (5 bases). Germline V gene lookup returns CDR1 MNHEY and CDR2 SVGAGI. The ends were cut back, 2 bases at V and 4 bases at J, with 12 bases in the middle. The CDR3 is 14 residues long. The DNA of the CDR3 is TGTGCCAGCAGTTACCAGGGTAAAGGATACGAGCAGTACTTC. It translates to CASSYQGKGYEQYF.

The chain combines TRBV7-3 with TRBJ1-5; tentative D call: TRBD1 (6 bases). Trimming left V 5 bases short and J 0 bases short, with 20 bases between. CDR3 length: 18 residues. From germline, CDR1 is SGHTA and CDR2 FQGTGA. The DNA of the CDR3 is TGTGCCAGCAGCCCCCCCCGGGGGGCAGCTTATAGCAATCAGCCCCAGCATTTT. The encoded protein is CASSPPRGAAYSNQPQHF.

In regard to this clone: One end of the junction does not line up with germline, which may come from a read error. The J gene is TRBJ1-5, the V gene TRBV9; D uncertain. Germline values: CDR1 SGDLS, CDR2 YYNGEE. The CDR3 totals 15 residues. CDR3 coding DNA: TGTGCCAGCAGCGTAACGCCAACTAGCGATCAGCCCCAGCATTTT. This translates into CASSVTPTSDQPQHF.

This clone was counted a single time. V gene TRBV19 combines with J gene TRBJ2-7, with D unresolved. The CDR3 loop spans 12 amino acids. The V gene's germline CDR1 is LNHDA and CDR2 SQIVND (reference sequence). V lost 4 bases to trimming and J lost 12 bases, with 16 bases between them. CDR3 sequence reads: CASSTPFPGPYF. DNA of the CDR3: TGTGCCAGTAGTACCCCTTTTCCAGGTCCGTACTTC. The whole variable domain, remainder taken from reference TRBV19 and TRBJ2-7, is DGGITQSPKYLFRKEGQNVTLSCEQNLNHDAMYWYRQDPGQGLRLIYYSQIVNDFQKGDIAEGYSVSREKKESFPLTVTSAQKNPTAFYLCASSTPFPGPYFGPGTRLTVT.

This clone was seen once. V is TRBV4-1 and J is TRBJ2-2; D is undetermined. Trimming took off 0 bases at V and 8 bases at J, with 7 bases between the two ends. Looked up from germline, CDR1 is MGHRA and CDR2 is YSYEKL. The CDR3 has 13 residues. The CDR3 DNA reads as TGCGCCAGCAGCCAAGATAGAGCGGGGGAGCTGTTTTTT. This translates into CASSQDRAGELFF.

The V gene is TRBV5-1, the J gene TRBJ1-2, with D tentatively TRBD1 (5 bases). Trimming shortened V by 1 base and J by 3 bases, and 10 bases separated the two germline ends. The CDR3 runs to 14 residues. In germline, CDR1 is SGHRS, CDR2 YFSETQ. For the CDR3, the DNA is TGCGCCAGCAGCTTGTTCTCGGGGGACTATGGCTACACCTTC. Protein product: CASSLFSGDYGYTF.